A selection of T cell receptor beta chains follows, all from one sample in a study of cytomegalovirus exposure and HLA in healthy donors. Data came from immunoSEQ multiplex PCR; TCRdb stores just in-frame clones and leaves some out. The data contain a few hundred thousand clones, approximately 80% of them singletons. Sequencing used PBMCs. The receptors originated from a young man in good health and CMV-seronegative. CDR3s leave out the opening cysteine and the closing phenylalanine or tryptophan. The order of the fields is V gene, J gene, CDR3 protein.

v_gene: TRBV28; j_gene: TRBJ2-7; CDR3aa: ASSATSGGLYEQY
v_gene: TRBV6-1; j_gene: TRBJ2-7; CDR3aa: ASTPGLGYEQY
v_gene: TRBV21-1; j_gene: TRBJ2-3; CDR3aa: ASSKDQATDTQY
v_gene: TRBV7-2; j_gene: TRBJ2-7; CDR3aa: ASSYSREQY
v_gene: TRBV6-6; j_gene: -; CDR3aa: ASSYSTSYEQY
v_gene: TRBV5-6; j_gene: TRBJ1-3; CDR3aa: ASSPLTGRSGNTIY
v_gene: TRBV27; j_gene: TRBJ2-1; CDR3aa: ASSLSPARWAGFHEQF
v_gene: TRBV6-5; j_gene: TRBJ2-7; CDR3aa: ANSATGTVKQY
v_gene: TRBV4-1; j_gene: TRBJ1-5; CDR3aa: ASRGTGDNQPQH
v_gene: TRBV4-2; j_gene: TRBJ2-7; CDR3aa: ASSQFGQLQNYEQY
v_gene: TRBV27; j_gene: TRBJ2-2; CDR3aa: ASAAQGYPIGTGELF
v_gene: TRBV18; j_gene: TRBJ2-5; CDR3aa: ASSPGQQETQY
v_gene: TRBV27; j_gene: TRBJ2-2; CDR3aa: ASSGGQGMGTGELF
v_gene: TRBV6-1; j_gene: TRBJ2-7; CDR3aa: ASSEAQGGGGQY
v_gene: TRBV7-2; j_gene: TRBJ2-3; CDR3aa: ATADRRADTQY
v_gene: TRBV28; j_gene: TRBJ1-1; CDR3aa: ASGDRGGTEAF
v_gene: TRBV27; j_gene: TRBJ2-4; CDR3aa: ASSFLGQGLQNIQY
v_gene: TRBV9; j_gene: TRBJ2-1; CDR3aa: ASSARQGGHNEQF
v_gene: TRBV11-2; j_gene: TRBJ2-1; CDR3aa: ASSLGTGLYNEQF
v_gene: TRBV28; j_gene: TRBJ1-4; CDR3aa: ASSRRDGEKLF
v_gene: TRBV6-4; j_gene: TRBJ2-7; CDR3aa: ASPMTRQVGGRLYEQY
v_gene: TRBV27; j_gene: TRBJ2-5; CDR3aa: ASSLSAGGRKTQY
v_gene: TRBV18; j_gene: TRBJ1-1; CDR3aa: ASSGGLMNTEAF
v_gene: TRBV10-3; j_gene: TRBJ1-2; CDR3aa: AISDSTYGYT
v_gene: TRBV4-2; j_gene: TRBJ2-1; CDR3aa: ASSQEILAGGPSSYNEQF
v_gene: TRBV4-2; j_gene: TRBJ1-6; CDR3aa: ASSQGQGSYNSPLH
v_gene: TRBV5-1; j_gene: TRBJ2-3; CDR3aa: ASSSRSLTDTQY
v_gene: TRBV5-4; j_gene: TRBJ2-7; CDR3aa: ASSRTQGASHEQY
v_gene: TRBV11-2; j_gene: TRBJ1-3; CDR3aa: ASSLQGIRGNTIY
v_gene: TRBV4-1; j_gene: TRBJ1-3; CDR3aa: ASSQETGTSGNTIY
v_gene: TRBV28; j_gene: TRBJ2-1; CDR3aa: ASSFSGTIYNEQF
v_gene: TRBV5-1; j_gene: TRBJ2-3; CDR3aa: ASSPRNGGTDTQY
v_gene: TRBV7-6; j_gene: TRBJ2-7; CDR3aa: ASSSGQVYEQY
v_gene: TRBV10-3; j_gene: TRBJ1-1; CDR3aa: AISPPGTEAF
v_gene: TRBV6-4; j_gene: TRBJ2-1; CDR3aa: ASSESSPGEQF
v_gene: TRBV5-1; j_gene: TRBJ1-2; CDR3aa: ASSPLNWGYT
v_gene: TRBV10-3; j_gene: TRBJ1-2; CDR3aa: AISTGQGAHGYT
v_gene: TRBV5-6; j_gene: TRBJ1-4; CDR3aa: ASSSTGGLTNEKLF
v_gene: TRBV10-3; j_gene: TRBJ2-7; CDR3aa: AISDRGFYEQY
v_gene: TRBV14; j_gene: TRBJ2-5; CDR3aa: ASSQVNSQETQY
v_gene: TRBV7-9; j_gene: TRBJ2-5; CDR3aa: ASSLGQGVETQY
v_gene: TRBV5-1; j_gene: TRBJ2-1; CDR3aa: ASSLDWQGSYNEQF
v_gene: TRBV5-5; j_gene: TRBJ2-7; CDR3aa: ASSLGEGTYEQY
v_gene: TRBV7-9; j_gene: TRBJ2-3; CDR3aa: ASSTGRTGAITDTQY
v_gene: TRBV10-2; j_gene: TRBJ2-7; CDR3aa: ASRMGLAGSDEQY
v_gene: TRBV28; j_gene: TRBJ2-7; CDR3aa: ASSFTGFYEQY
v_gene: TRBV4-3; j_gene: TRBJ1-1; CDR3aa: ASSQDRTTEGNTEAF
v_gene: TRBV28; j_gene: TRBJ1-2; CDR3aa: ASSLGFIRSGYT